Following are 16 T cell receptor beta chains from one sample sequenced in a study of blood T cells in healthy people across ages. Sample-barcoded 5' priming and a J-beta primer mix drove a second PCR of roughly 6 to 12 cycles. Each CDR3 protein gets one entry after TCRdb re-called the 5' RACE reads with MiXCR. The sample shows about 1,400,000 distinct CDR3 sequences, approximately 40% of them seen only once. The sequenced sample consisted of blood. The receptors originated from a woman aged 18 to 35 in good health.

This clonotype came up a few times. The chain links TRBV10-3 to TRBJ2-3; a possible D gene is TRBD2 (6 bases). CDR3 length: 17 amino acids. Trimming cost V 4 bases and J 3 bases, with 20 bases left between them. Germline assignment: CDR1 ENHRY and CDR2 SYGVKD. The CDR3, as DNA: TGTGCCATCAGTGCCCAAGTGAGCGGGCGGTTTACAGATACGCAGTATTTT. Its translation: CAISAQVSGRFTDTQYF.

V and J are TRBV12-3 or TRBV12-4 and TRBJ1-2; D gene unclear. V lost 6 bases to trimming and J lost 5 bases, with 16 bases between them. The CDR3 is 14 amino acids. CDR3 nucleotide sequence: TGTGCCAGCAGCACGACCCCCGGACGGTATGGCTACACCTTC. Its translation: CASSTTPGRYGYTF.

J is TRBJ2-2 and V is TRBV5-1; TRBD1 is a possible D gene (6 bases). The germline V gene has CDR1 SGHRS and CDR2 YFSETQ. The germline V and J ends were trimmed by 4 bases and 5 bases, with 15 bases remaining between them. The CDR3 runs 15 residues. The CDR3 DNA reads TGCGCCAGCAGCGCACCGGGACACCAAACCGGGGAGCTGTTTTTT. Its protein is CASSAPGHQTGELFF.

As regards this clonotype: One junction end does not reproduce the germline sequence, and a read error may be involved. Here the CDR3 reads CASSQGMELARQGTQYF. The CDR3 nucleotides read TGCGCCAGCAGCCAAGGGATGGAACTAGCGAGACAAGGGACCCAGTACTTC. The rearrangement links TRBV4-1 to TRBJ2-4; 7 positions agree with TRBD2. The end of the DNA aligns better with TRBJ2-5, so the J call may be wrong. CDR1 and CDR2 (germline): MGHRA, YSYEKL. The CDR3 loop spans 17 amino acids.

The rearrangement joins TRBV5-1 to TRBJ1-2; D is unclear. CDR1 SGHRS and CDR2 YFSETQ come from the germline V gene. The CDR3 consists of 12 residues. Trimming removed 1 base at V and 4 bases at J, with 5 bases between. CDR3 sequence reads: CASSLYTYGYTF. DNA for the CDR3: TGCGCCAGCAGCTTGTATACCTATGGCTACACCTTC. Combining the CDR3 with reference TRBV5-1 and TRBJ1-2 gives the whole variable domain KAGVTQTPRYLIKTRGQQVTLSCSPISGHRSVSWYQQTPGQGLQFLFEYFSETQRNKGNFPGRFSGRQFSNSRSEMNVSTLELGDSALYLCASSLYTYGYTFGSGTRLTVV.

This chain connects TRBV5-1 to TRBJ2-5; a weak D match, TRBD2 (6 bases). Germline CDR1 SGHRS, CDR2 YFSETQ. The CDR3 spans 13 residues. The germline V and J ends were trimmed by 4 bases and 1 base, with 8 bases remaining between them. The DNA for the CDR3 is TGCGCCAGCAGCGGCGGGACCCAAGAGACCCAGTACTTC. Translating gives CASSGGTQETQYF.

The gene calls are TRBV30 and TRBJ1-2, with D perhaps matching TRBD1 (6 bases). Between the trimmed V and J ends, which lost 0 bases and 7 bases, there was a span of 24 bases. CDR1 GTSNPN and CDR2 SVGIG come from the germline V gene (reference sequence). The CDR3 spans 17 residues. The CDR3 loop reads CAWSVLGGAAQRGGYTF. The DNA of the CDR3 is TGTGCCTGGAGTGTACTTGGGGGCGCCGCCCAACGCGGTGGCTACACCTTC.

CDR3 sequence reads: CASSDPRIYEQYF. CDR3 bases: TGTGCCAGCAGTGACCCAAGAATATACGAGCAGTACTTC. The chain carries TRBV25-1 and TRBJ2-7; no clear D gene. Germline V gene sequence: CDR1 MGHDK, CDR2 SYGVNS. The CDR3 contains 13 residues. Trimming left V 3 bases short and J 4 bases short, with 10 bases between.

The V gene is TRBV13, the J gene TRBJ1-1; TRBD1 might be the D (6 bases). The CDR3 totals 14 residues. Per the germline V gene, CDR1 is PRHDT and CDR2 is FYEKMQ (reference sequence). Trimming removed 5 bases at V and 3 bases at J, with 13 bases between. CDR3 bases: TGTGCCAGCAGCCCCAAGGGGGAGTACACTGAAGCTTTCTTT. Amino acids: CASSPKGEYTEAFF.

This clonotype was seen a handful of times. The chain carries TRBV27 and TRBJ1-1; 9 nucleotides match TRBD1. Germline V CDR1 and CDR2: MNHEY, SMNVEV (reference sequence). Unmatched junction bases numbered 14, after V lost 2 bases and J lost 4 bases. The CDR3 runs 18 residues. CDR3 sequence: CASSLRGFYRGRTTEAFF. CDR3 in DNA: TGTGCCAGCAGTTTAAGGGGATTTTACAGGGGGCGTACCACTGAAGCTTTCTTT.

The rearrangement links TRBV20-1 to TRBJ2-7; no clear D. The J call may be faulty, since TRBJ2-5 better matches the DNA end. The CDR3 length is 14 residues. Germline V gene data show CDR1 as DFQATT and CDR2 as SNEGSKA (reference sequence). CDR3 nucleotides: TGCAGTGCTAGAGATTGCGACCCTATAGAGACCCAGTACTTC. Its translation: CSARDCDPIETQYF.

This clonotype appeared many times. This chain connects TRBV3-1 to TRBJ2-3, with 7 bases lining up with TRBD2. CDR3 length: 16 residues. J gave up 3 bases and V 0 bases, and 6 bases lay outside the gene matches. Germline V lookup: CDR1 LGHDT, CDR2 YNNKEL (reference sequence). Here the CDR3 reads CASSQDLAGVTDTQYF. CDR3 nucleotides: TGTGCCAGCAGCCAAGATCTTGCGGGAGTTACAGATACGCAGTATTTT.

This clonotype was observed a few times. The chain is built from TRBV6-1 and TRBJ2-4; D may be TRBD1 (6 bases). The J call may not be correct, given that the DNA end is closer to TRBJ2-5. The germline V gene encodes CDR1 MNHNS and CDR2 SASEGT. This CDR3 contains 15 residues. The CDR3 protein is CASRGSDRHQETQYF. CDR3 bases: TGTGCCAGCAGGGGGTCGGACAGACATCAAGAGACCCAGTACTTC.

About this clonotype: Since a much larger clone is just one base distant, this may be a read error. The gene calls are TRBV20-1 and TRBJ2-1; weak D call: TRBD1 (5 bases). The germline V gene encodes CDR1 DFQATT and CDR2 SNEGSKA (reference sequence). The CDR3 is 14 residues long. The V end lost 1 base, the J end lost 1 base, and 8 bases lay between the germline ends. The CDR3 reads CSARAGLSYNEQFF. The CDR3 region has the DNA TGCAGTGCTAGAGCAGGGTTGTCCTACAATGAGCAGTTCTTC.

V usage is TRBV7-9 and J usage is TRBJ2-5; D possibly corresponds to TRBD2 (6 bases). Deletions cut 4 bases from V and 4 bases from J, with 13 bases between. Germline V gene sequence: CDR1 SEHNR, CDR2 FQNEAQ (reference sequence). The CDR3 consists of 14 residues. CDR3 region: CASSSGLQLETQYF. The CDR3 DNA follows: TGTGCCAGCAGCTCGGGACTCCAATTAGAGACCCAGTACTTC.

This clonotype has only one observation. J is TRBJ2-3 and V is TRBV5-1, with 9 bases fitting TRBD2. Germline CDR1 reads SGHRS; CDR2 reads YFSETQ. The CDR3 has 16 amino acids. The junction had 6 bases not matched to a gene; V was cut back by 4 bases and J by 0 bases. This chain's CDR3 is CASSAGLAASTDTQYF. In DNA form, the CDR3 reads TGCGCCAGCAGCGCGGGACTAGCCGCTAGCACAGATACGCAGTATTTT.